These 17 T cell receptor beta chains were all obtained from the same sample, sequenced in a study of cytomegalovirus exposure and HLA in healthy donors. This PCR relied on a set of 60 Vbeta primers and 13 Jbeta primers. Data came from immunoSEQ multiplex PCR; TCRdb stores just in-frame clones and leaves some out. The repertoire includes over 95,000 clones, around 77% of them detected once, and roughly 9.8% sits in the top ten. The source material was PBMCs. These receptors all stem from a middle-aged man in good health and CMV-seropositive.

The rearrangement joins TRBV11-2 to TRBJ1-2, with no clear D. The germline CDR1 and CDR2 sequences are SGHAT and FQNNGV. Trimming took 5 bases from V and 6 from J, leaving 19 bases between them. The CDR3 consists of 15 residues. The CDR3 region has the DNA TGTGCCAGCAGCCCAGGAGGTGGGGTCAGCCATGGCTACACCTTC. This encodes CASSPGGGVSHGYTF. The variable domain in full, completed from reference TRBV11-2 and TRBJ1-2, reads EAGVAQSPRYKIIEKRQSVAFWCNPISGHATLYWYQQILGQGPKLLIQFQNNGVVDDSQLPKDRFSAERLKGVDSTLKIQPAKLEDSAVYLCASSPGGGVSHGYTFGSGTRLTVV.

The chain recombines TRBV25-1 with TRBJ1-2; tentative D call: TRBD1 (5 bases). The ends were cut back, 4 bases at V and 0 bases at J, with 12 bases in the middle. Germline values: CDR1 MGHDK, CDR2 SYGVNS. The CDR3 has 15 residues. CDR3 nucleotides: TGTGCCAGCAGTGGTAAGGGGCTAGCTAACTATGGCTACACCTTC. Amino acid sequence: CASSGKGLANYGYTF.

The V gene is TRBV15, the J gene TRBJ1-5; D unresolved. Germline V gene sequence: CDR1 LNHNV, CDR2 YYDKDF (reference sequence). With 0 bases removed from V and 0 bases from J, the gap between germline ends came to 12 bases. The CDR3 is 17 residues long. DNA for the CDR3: TGTGCCACCAGCAGAGAGGAGGCTGGCCATAGCAATCAGCCCCAGCATTTT. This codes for CATSREEAGHSNQPQHF.

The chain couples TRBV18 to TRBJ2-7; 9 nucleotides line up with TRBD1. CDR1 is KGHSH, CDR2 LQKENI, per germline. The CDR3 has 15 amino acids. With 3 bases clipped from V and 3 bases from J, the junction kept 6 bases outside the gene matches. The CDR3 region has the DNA TGTGCCAGCTCACCGGGGACAGGGAGAGACTACGAGCAGTACTTC. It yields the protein CASSPGTGRDYEQYF. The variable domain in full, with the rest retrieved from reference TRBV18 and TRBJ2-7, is NAGVMQNPRHLVRRRGQEARLRCSPMKGHSHVYWYRQLPEEGLKFMVYLQKENIIDESGMPKERFSAEFPKEGPSILRIQQVVRGDSAAYFCASSPGTGRDYEQYFGPGTRLTVT.

CDR3 coding DNA: TGTGCCAGCAGGAATGACCGGGAACTACTTTACGAGCAGTACTTC. It specifies CASRNDRELLYEQYF. This rearrangement joins TRBV7-8 to TRBJ2-7, with D tentatively TRBD2 (5 bases). V was pared by 6 bases and J by 4 bases, with 19 bases between. Germline V lookup: CDR1 SGHVS, CDR2 FQNEAQ. This CDR3 is 15 amino acids long. The complete variable domain, with remaining parts taken from reference TRBV7-8 and TRBJ2-7, reads GAGVSQSPRYKVAKRGQDVALRCDPISGHVSLFWYQQALGQGPEFLTYFQNEAQLDKSGLPSDRFFAERPEGSVSTLKIQRTQQEDSAVYLCASRNDRELLYEQYFGPGTRLTVT.

CDR3 protein: CAISDGVNSPLHF. CDR3 in DNA: TGTGCCATCAGTGACGGGGTCAATTCACCCCTCCACTTT. The chain uses TRBV10-3 and TRBJ1-6; D remains unclear. Germline V gene sequence: CDR1 ENHRY, CDR2 SYGVKD. CDR3 length: 13 amino acids. The V gene lost 3 bases and the J gene lost 7 bases, with 7 bases spanning the gap.

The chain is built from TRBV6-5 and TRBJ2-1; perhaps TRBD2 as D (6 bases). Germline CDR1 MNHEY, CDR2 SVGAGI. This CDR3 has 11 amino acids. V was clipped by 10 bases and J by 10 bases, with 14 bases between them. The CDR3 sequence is CATGTGGEQFF. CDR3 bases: TGTGCCACCGGGACTGGCGGGGAGCAGTTCTTC.

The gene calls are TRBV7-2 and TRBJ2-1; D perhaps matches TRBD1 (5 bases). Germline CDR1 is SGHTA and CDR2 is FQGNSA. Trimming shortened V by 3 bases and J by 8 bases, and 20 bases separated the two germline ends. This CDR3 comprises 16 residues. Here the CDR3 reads CASSFKTARIGDEQFF. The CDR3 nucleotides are TGTGCCAGCAGCTTTAAGACAGCAAGAATTGGCGATGAGCAGTTCTTC.

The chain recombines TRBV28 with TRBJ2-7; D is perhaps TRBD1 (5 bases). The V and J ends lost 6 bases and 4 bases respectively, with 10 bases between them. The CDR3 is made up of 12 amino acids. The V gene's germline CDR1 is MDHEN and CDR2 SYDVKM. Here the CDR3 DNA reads TGTGCCAGCAGGGGGCGCGGATACGAGCAGTACTTC. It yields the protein CASRGRGYEQYF.

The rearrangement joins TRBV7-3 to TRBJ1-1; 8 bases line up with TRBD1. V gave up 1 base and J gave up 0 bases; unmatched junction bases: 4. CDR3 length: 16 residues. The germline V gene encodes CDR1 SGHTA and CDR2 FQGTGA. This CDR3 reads CASSLMAGGLNTEAFF. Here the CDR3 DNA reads TGTGCCAGCAGCTTAATGGCAGGGGGCTTGAACACTGAAGCTTTCTTT.

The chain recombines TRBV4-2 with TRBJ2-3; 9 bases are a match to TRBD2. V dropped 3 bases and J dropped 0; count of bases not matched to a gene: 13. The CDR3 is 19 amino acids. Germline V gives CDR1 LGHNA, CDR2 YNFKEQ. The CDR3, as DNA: TGTGCCAGCAGCCAGATGAACCTGGGACTAGCTTTGAGCACAGATACGCAGTATTTT. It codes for CASSQMNLGLALSTDTQYF.

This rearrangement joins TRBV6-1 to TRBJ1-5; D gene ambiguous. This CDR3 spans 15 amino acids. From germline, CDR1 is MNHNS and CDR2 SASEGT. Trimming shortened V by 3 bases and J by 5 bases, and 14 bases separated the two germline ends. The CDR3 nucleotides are TGTGCCAGCAGTGATACCTTCCGGGTCGATCAGCCCCAGCATTTT. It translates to CASSDTFRVDQPQHF.

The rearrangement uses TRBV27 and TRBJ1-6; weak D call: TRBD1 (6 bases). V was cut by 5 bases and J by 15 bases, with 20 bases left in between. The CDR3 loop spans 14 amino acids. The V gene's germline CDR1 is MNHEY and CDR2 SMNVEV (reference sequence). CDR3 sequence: CASSRRDTAPCLHF. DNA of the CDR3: TGTGCCAGCAGTCGACGGGACACCGCTCCGTGCCTCCACTTT.

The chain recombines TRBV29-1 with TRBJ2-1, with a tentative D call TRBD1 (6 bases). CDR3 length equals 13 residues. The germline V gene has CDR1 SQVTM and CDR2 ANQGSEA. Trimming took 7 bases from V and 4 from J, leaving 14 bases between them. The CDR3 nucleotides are TGCAGCGGGGCTAAGGGGGTATACAATGAGCAGTTCTTC. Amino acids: CSGAKGVYNEQFF.

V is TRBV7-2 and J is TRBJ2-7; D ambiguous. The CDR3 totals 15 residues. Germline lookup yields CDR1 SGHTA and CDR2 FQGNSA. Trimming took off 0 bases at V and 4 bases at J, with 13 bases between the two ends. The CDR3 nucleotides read TGTGCCAGCAGCTTAGCTGCAGGTTTAAGGTACGAGCAGTACTTC. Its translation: CASSLAAGLRYEQYF.

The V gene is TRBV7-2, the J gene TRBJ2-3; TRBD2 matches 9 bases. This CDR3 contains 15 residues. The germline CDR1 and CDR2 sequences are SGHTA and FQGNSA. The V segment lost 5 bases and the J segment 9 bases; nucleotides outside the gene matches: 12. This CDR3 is CASSPPGGSGGTQYF. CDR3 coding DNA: TGTGCCAGCAGCCCACCCGGGGGTAGCGGGGGAACGCAGTATTTT.

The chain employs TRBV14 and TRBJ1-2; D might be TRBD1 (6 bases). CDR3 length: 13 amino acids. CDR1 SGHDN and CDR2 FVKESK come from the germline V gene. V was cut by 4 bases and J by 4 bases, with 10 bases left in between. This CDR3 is CASSLGQSYGYTF. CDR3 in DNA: TGTGCCAGCAGCCTCGGACAGTCCTATGGCTACACCTTC. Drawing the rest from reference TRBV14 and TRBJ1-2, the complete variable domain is EAGVTQFPSHSVIEKGQTVTLRCDPISGHDNLYWYRRVMGKEIKFLLHFVKESKQDESGMPNNRFLAERTGGTYSTLKVQPAELEDSGVYFCASSLGQSYGYTFGSGTRLTVV.